The 23 T cell receptor beta chains in this list originate from one sample, sequenced in a study of vaccination effects on CD4 cells after COVID-19. The culture ran for 10 days, and then CD4+ T cells were isolated. Generated by immunoSEQ multiplex PCR, the TCRdb table keeps only in-frame clones and is missing some. The table has fewer than 35,000 clones, 70% to 80% seen once. Their target antigens are unknown. The material was CD4+ T cells from PBMCs cultured without peptide, obtained before COVID-19 vaccination. Receptors originate from a human donor who received a COVID-19 vaccine.

This chain links TRBV6-6 with TRBJ2-5, with no clear D. The CDR3 runs 12 residues. Trimming pared 4 bases from V and 3 bases from J, leaving 6 bases between. Germline V CDR1 and CDR2: MNHNY, SVGAGI (reference sequence). In DNA, the CDR3 is TGTGCCAGCAGTTTGTTGAAAGAGACCCAGTACTTC. Its translation: CASSLLKETQYF.

The chain's CDR3 is CASSRRQGPIYGYTF. The CDR3 coding sequence is TGTGCCAGTAGTAGAAGACAGGGGCCCATCTATGGCTACACCTTC. The chain carries TRBV19 and TRBJ1-2; 8 bases map to TRBD1. Germline V CDR1 and CDR2: LNHDA, SQIVND (reference sequence). V lost 4 bases and J lost 4; bases outside the gene matches: 8. The CDR3 has 15 amino acids.

In its sample, this clone was seen once. The chain has TRBV5-5 and TRBJ2-5; D might be TRBD1 (6 bases). V was pared by 8 bases and J by 5 bases, with 13 bases between. The length of the CDR3 is 12 residues. CDR1 and CDR2 (germline): SGHKS, YYEKEE (reference sequence). CDR3 protein: CARAGVWETQYF. As DNA, the CDR3 is TGTGCCAGGGCAGGGGTATGGGAGACCCAGTACTTC.

This chain uses TRBV18 with TRBJ2-1, with 10 bases lining up with TRBD2. The CDR3 loop spans 17 amino acids. V shed 4 bases, J shed 13 bases, and the junction held 19 bases outside the gene matches. From germline, CDR1 is KGHSH and CDR2 LQKENI. The CDR3: CASSQMNPSGGHALQFF. The DNA for the CDR3 is TGTGCCAGCTCACAAATGAACCCTAGCGGGGGCCATGCTCTTCAGTTCTTC.

In DNA, the CDR3 is TGTGCCAGCAGCCAAGACGCTCGTGTGCAGACTAGCGGGGGGACTAGCACAGATACGCAGTATTTT. Protein product: CASSQDARVQTSGGTSTDTQYF. The V call is TRBV3-1 (or the pseudogene TRBV3-2), the J call TRBJ2-3, with 13 bases that match TRBD2. The trim removed 0 bases at V and 0 bases at J, leaving 15 bases unmatched. There are 22 residues in the CDR3. Germline-derived CDR1 and CDR2 are LGHDT and YNNKEL (reference sequence).

This sequence joins TRBV3-1 (or the pseudogene TRBV3-2) and TRBJ1-2; possible D gene TRBD1, 5 bases. Germline lookup yields CDR1 LGHDT and CDR2 YNNKEL (reference sequence). CDR3 length equals 15 residues. V lost 0 bases and J 8 bases, leaving 16 bases between the germline ends. Here the CDR3 DNA reads TGTGCCAGCAGCCAAGATGAGAGGGGCGGGAACGGCTACACCTTC. This gives the protein CASSQDERGGNGYTF.

The chain couples TRBV3-1 (or the pseudogene TRBV3-2) to TRBJ1-2, with TRBD1 identical over 8 bases. Germline V CDR1 and CDR2: LGHDT, YNNKEL (reference sequence). CDR3 length: 14 amino acids. Trimming cost V 3 bases and J 4 bases; bases outside gene matches: 4. The CDR3 protein is CASSQGDRGYGYTF. CDR3 DNA: TGTGCCAGCAGCCAGGGCGACAGGGGCTATGGCTACACCTTC.

This rearrangement joins TRBV18 to TRBJ1-4; 9 bases fit TRBD1. Per the germline V gene, CDR1 is KGHSH and CDR2 is LQKENI. The CDR3 consists of 15 residues. With V trimmed by 5 bases and J by 5 bases, 6 bases remained unmatched. CDR3 nucleotide sequence: TGTGCCAGCTCATCATTAGGACAGGGGAATGAAAAACTGTTTTTT. Its translation is CASSSLGQGNEKLFF.

This rearrangement joins TRBV6-1 to TRBJ1-5, with a tentative D call TRBD1 (6 bases). The CDR3 consists of 14 residues. V shed 3 bases and J shed 7 bases, with 13 bases lying between them. Per the germline V gene, CDR1 is MNHNS and CDR2 is SASEGT. The DNA for the CDR3 is TGTGCCAGCAGTGATCGGGGGGCTAACCAGCCCCAGCATTTT. Protein product: CASSDRGANQPQHF.

This chain connects TRBV5-1 to TRBJ2-3; D could derive from TRBD1 or TRBD2 (5 bases each). Germline loops: CDR1 SGHRS, CDR2 YFSETQ. Deletions cut 2 bases from V and 0 bases from J, with 10 bases between. The CDR3 is 15 residues long. CDR3 region: CASSFGGGSTDTQYF. The CDR3 bases are TGCGCCAGCAGCTTTGGGGGTGGGAGCACAGATACGCAGTATTTT. Based on the CDR3 plus reference TRBV5-1 and TRBJ2-3, the full variable domain is KAGVTQTPRYLIKTRGQQVTLSCSPISGHRSVSWYQQTPGQGLQFLFEYFSETQRNKGNFPGRFSGRQFSNSRSEMNVSTLELGDSALYLCASSFGGGSTDTQYFGPGTRLTVL.

The chain uses TRBV19 and TRBJ2-5; D gene uncertain. Trimming removed 7 bases from V and 4 bases from J, with 16 bases in between. This CDR3 comprises 14 residues. Germline V gene sequence: CDR1 LNHDA, CDR2 SQIVND (reference sequence). The CDR3 DNA follows: TGTGCCAGTAATGATATCCGAGGACCAGAGACCCAGTACTTC. It yields the protein CASNDIRGPETQYF. The full variable domain, its missing parts supplied by reference TRBV19 and TRBJ2-5, is DGGITQSPKYLFRKEGQNVTLSCEQNLNHDAMYWYRQDPGQGLRLIYYSQIVNDFQKGDIAEGYSVSREKKESFPLTVTSAQKNPTAFYLCASNDIRGPETQYFGPGTRLLVL.

The V call is TRBV2, the J call TRBJ2-5; D may be TRBD2 (5 bases). The CDR3 has 14 amino acids. With 7 bases removed from V and 5 bases from J, the gap between germline ends came to 17 bases. The germline CDR1 and CDR2 sequences are SNHLY and FYNNEI. The CDR3 loop reads CASILDYSEETQYF. The CDR3 bases are TGTGCCAGCATTTTAGACTACAGCGAGGAGACCCAGTACTTC.

The chain carries TRBV6-5 and TRBJ2-5; no definite D call. The CDR3 has 10 amino acids. CDR1 MNHEY and CDR2 SVGAGI come from the germline V gene. The V gene lost 8 bases and the J gene lost 5 bases, with 6 bases spanning the gap. CDR3 sequence: CASGRETQYF. CDR3 coding DNA: TGTGCCAGCGGAAGGGAGACCCAGTACTTC.

V is TRBV7-8 and J is TRBJ2-5, with 13 nucleotides matching TRBD2. This CDR3 has 20 residues. CDR1 and CDR2 (germline): SGHVS, FQNEAQ. After removal of 2 bases from V and 3 bases from J, the junction contained 15 bases not matched to a gene. CDR3: CASSLTLPGLAGQLKETQYF. CDR3 nucleotide sequence: TGTGCCAGCAGCTTAACTCTCCCGGGACTAGCGGGACAACTGAAAGAGACCCAGTACTTC.

This clone was observed a handful of times. This chain joins TRBV2 and TRBJ1-3; 9 nucleotides align to TRBD1. V gave up 6 bases and J gave up 2 bases; unmatched junction bases: 11. Germline CDR1 SNHLY, CDR2 FYNNEI. The CDR3 consists of 17 residues. The CDR3 bases are TGTGCCAGCAGACCGGGACAGGGACTCGTGGCTGGAAACACCATATATTTT. Its translation: CASRPGQGLVAGNTIYF.

J is TRBJ1-5 and V is TRBV11-2; TRBD1 might be the D (5 bases). Looked up from germline, CDR1 is SGHAT and CDR2 is FQNNGV. V was cut by 2 bases and J by 9 bases, with 11 bases left in between. The CDR3 totals 13 residues. The CDR3 nucleotides read TGTGCCAGCAGCTTAACGAACAGGAGGCCCCAGCATTTT. It specifies CASSLTNRRPQHF.

A few counts support this clone. This chain connects TRBV27 to TRBJ2-1; 9 nucleotides align to TRBD2. The CDR3 length is 15 residues. The J segment lost 7 bases and the V segment lost 1 base, leaving 5 bases of the junction unmatched. Germline V gene lookup returns CDR1 MNHEY and CDR2 SMNVEV (reference sequence). The CDR3 sequence: CASSLYALAGNEQFF. The CDR3 bases are TGTGCCAGCAGTTTATATGCCCTAGCGGGAAATGAGCAGTTCTTC.

The chain is built from TRBV5-1 and TRBJ1-1; D is perhaps TRBD1 (6 bases). The length of the CDR3 is 14 residues. The germline V gene has CDR1 SGHRS and CDR2 YFSETQ. Trimming left V 0 bases short and J 5 bases short, with 11 bases between. DNA for the CDR3: TGCGCCAGCAGCTTGGGGGGGCAGCGGACTGAAGCTTTCTTT. Protein: CASSLGGQRTEAFF.

This rearrangement joins TRBV5-6 to TRBJ2-5, with 7 nucleotides matching TRBD1. This CDR3 contains 14 residues. Germline CDR1 SGHDT, CDR2 YYEEEE. With V trimmed by 4 bases and J by 0 bases, 3 bases remained unmatched. CDR3 sequence (DNA): TGTGCCAGCAGCCGGGACAGATACCAAGAGACCCAGTACTTC. Its translation: CASSRDRYQETQYF. The complete variable domain, with remaining parts taken from reference TRBV5-6 and TRBJ2-5, reads DAGVTQSPTHLIKTRGQQVTLRCSPKSGHDTVSWYQQALGQGPQFIFQYYEEEERQRGNFPDRFSGHQFPNYSSELNVNALLLGDSALYLCASSRDRYQETQYFGPGTRLLVL.

This chain uses TRBV11-2 with TRBJ2-5; 8 nucleotides match TRBD1. Germline CDR1 is SGHAT and CDR2 is FQNNGV. The CDR3 extends over 16 amino acids. After removal of 5 bases from V and 2 bases from J, the junction contained 10 bases not matched to a gene. Here the CDR3 DNA reads TGTGCCAGCAGCACGTATCAGGGGGCGCAACAAGAGACCCAGTACTTC. Its protein is CASSTYQGAQQETQYF.

The table lists this clone with a few counts. V usage is TRBV7-9 and J usage is TRBJ2-3; TRBD2 might be the D (6 bases). Trimming cost V 3 bases and J 2 bases, with 12 bases left between them. The CDR3 covers 15 residues. Germline assignment: CDR1 SEHNR and CDR2 FQNEAQ (reference sequence). CDR3 loop: CASSFPGGVTDTQYF. The CDR3 DNA reads as TGTGCCAGCAGCTTCCCAGGCGGGGTCACAGATACGCAGTATTTT.

The rearrangement uses TRBV11-3 and TRBJ1-1; unclear D gene. The germline CDR1 and CDR2 sequences are SGHNT and YENEEA. This CDR3 contains 13 residues. V lost 3 bases to trimming and J lost 3 bases, with 8 bases between them. Written as DNA, the CDR3 is TGTGCCAGCAGCTTGGAAAGTTACACTGAAGCTTTCTTT. This sequence encodes CASSLESYTEAFF.

The chain links TRBV6-2 or TRBV6-3 to TRBJ1-3, with unresolved D. The CDR3 is 17 amino acids. V shed 4 bases and J shed 0 bases, with 16 bases lying between them. In germline, CDR1 is MNHEY, CDR2 SVGEGT. The DNA of the CDR3 is TGTGCCAGCAGTTCCCAGAGGGCCCGAGACTCTGGAAACACCATATATTTT. Translating it yields CASSSQRARDSGNTIYF.